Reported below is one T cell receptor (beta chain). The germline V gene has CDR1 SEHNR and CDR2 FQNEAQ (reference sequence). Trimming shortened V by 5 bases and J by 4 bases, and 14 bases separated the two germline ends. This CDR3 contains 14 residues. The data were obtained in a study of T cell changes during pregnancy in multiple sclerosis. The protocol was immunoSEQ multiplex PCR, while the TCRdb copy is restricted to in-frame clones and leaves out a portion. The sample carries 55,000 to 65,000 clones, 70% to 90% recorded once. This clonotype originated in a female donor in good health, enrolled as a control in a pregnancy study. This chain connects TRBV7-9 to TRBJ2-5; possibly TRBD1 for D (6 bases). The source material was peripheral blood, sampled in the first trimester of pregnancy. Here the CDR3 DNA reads TGTGCCAGCAGCCCCTCGTGGGGGCGAGAGACCCAGTACTTC. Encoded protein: CASSPSWGRETQYF. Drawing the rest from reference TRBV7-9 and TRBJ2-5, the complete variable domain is DTGVSQNPRHKITKRGQNVTFRCDPISEHNRLYWYRQTLGQGPEFLTYFQNEAQLEKSRLLSDRFSAERPKGSFSTLEIQRTEQGDSAMYLCASSPSWGRETQYFGPGTRLLVL.